These T cell receptor beta chains were read from a single sample in a study of blood T cell dynamics during melanoma immunotherapy. Clones were read by immunoSEQ multiplex PCR, and TCRdb kept only the in-frame ones, dropping some. The sample has 8,500 to 14,000 clones; around four fifths are singletons. This specimen consisted of blood, obtained from a patient treated with checkpoint blockade. Receptors were obtained from a human donor with melanoma. CDR3s include the opening cysteine and the closing phenylalanine or tryptophan. D genes are given only for firm matches. Not every row has a clone size; where given, it reads once, few, many or a size class.

V gene	D gene	clone size	J gene	CDR3 protein	CDR3 DNA
TRBV29-1	NA	NA	TRBJ2-5	CSVHHRGGVGQETQYF	TGCAGCGTTCATCACAGGGGGGGAGTAGGCCAAGAGACCCAGTACTTC
TRBV10-2	NA	medium-sized	TRBJ1-1	CASSILNTEAFF	TGCGCCAGCTCCATCCTGAACACTGAAGCTTTCTTT
TRBV11-2	NA	NA	TRBJ2-1	CASSSLRGRGGSYNEQFF	TGTGCCAGCAGCTCTCTAAGGGGCAGGGGAGGCTCCTACAATGAGCAGTTCTTC
TRBV6-5	NA	few	TRBJ2-5	CASSRQGGRTQYF	TGTGCCAGCAGTAGACAGGGCGGGAGGACCCAGTACTTC
TRBV6-5	NA	NA	TRBJ2-3	CASSNPGPNTQYF	TGTGCCAGCAGTAACCCGGGACCAAATACGCAGTATTTT
TRBV6-5	NA	NA	TRBJ1-5	CASRNTGRNQPQHF	TGTGCCAGCAGAAATACAGGGAGAAATCAGCCCCAGCATTTT
TRBV7-2	TRBD2	NA	TRBJ2-4	CASSLRAGGPESKNIQYF	TGTGCCAGCAGTCTCAGGGCGGGAGGGCCCGAGTCCAAAAACATTCAGTACTTC
TRBV4-2	NA	NA	TRBJ1-3	CASSLVGAQGNTIYF	TGTGCCAGCAGCTTGGTGGGGGCGCAGGGAAACACCATATATTTT
TRBV5-5	TRBD1	once	TRBJ1-1	CASSLVGRGWAEAFF	TGTGCCAGCAGCTTGGTAGGCAGGGGGTGGGCGGAAGCTTTCTTT
TRBV7-2	NA	NA	TRBJ2-5	CASSLGSGQETQYF	TGTGCCAGCAGCTTAGGATCCGGGCAAGAGACCCAGTACTTC
TRBV2	NA	NA	TRBJ1-4	CASSDGTTNEKLFF	TGTGCCAGCAGTGATGGAACAACTAATGAAAAACTGTTTTTT
TRBV2	NA	NA	TRBJ1-6	CASSTYEVPIVLHF	TGTGCCAGCAGTACGTACGAGGTCCCTATTGTCCTCCACTTT
TRBV30	TRBD1	few	TRBJ1-2	CAWSTGQNYGYTF	TGTGCCTGGAGTACGGGACAGAACTATGGCTACACCTTC
TRBV4-2	NA	NA	TRBJ2-1	CASSQRSRDEQFF	TGTGCCAGCAGCCAAAGGTCTAGGGATGAGCAGTTCTTC
TRBV28	NA	NA	TRBJ1-2	CASSLNFDGYTF	TGTGCCAGCAGTTTAAATTTCGATGGCTACACCTTC
TRBV27	NA	NA	TRBJ2-3	CASSLNYATDTQYF	TGTGCCAGCAGTTTAAATTACGCCACAGATACGCAGTATTTT
TRBV7-9	NA	NA	TRBJ2-5	CASSSPGGQETQYF	TGTGCCAGCAGCTCCCCAGGGGGGCAAGAGACCCAGTACTTC
TRBV28	NA	NA	TRBJ1-5	CASSLESGNQPQHF	TGTGCCAGCAGTTTAGAGAGTGGCAATCAGCCCCAGCATTTT
TRBV6-6	TRBD2	NA	TRBJ2-2	CASSSQGLVSGELFF	TGTGCCAGCAGTTCCCAGGGACTAGTGTCCGGGGAGCTGTTTTTT
TRBV9	NA	NA	TRBJ1-3	CASSPTQQIRNTIYF	TGTGCCAGCAGCCCCACCCAGCAGATTAGAAACACCATATATTTT
TRBV28	TRBD1	NA	TRBJ1-1	CASSVDRGDTEAFF	TGTGCCAGCAGTGTGGACAGGGGAGACACTGAAGCTTTCTTT
TRBV5-1	NA	NA	TRBJ2-3	CASGGGTEDSSTDTQYF	TGCGCCAGCGGGGGCGGGACAGAAGATTCTAGCACAGATACGCAGTATTTT
TRBV5-1	NA	few	TRBJ2-4	CASSLGDSAKNIQYF	TGCGCCAGCAGCTTGGGAGACTCTGCCAAAAACATTCAGTACTTC
TRBV13	NA	NA	TRBJ2-5	CASSPSSEQTQYF	TGTGCCAGCAGCCCAAGTTCGGAACAGACCCAGTACTTC
TRBV6-5	NA	NA	TRBJ1-6	CASSYIQVNNSPLHF	TGTGCCAGCAGTTACATACAGGTGAATAATTCACCCCTCCACTTT